This TCR beta chain is drawn from a study of CD8 T cells in ankylosing spondylitis. In germline, CDR1 is DFQATT, CDR2 SNEGSKA (reference sequence). The CDR3 covers 15 residues. Trimming removed 0 bases from V and 7 bases from J; junction bases left unmatched: 12. This clonotype was found many times. No antigen is known for it. Scientists made TCR beta libraries using quantitative 5'-RACE with molecular barcodes. TCRdb re-analysed the 5' RACE reads in MiXCR, keeping a single row per CDR3 protein. This table has 250,000 to 350,000 distinct CDR3 sequences, roughly 20% appearing once. Study conclusions and caveats: About 8 highly homologous variants made up a TCR beta motif, and this motif appeared characteristic of ankylosing spondylitis blood. In the blood and synovial fluid of reactive arthritis, some motif variants had been previously reported.

The receptor was isolated from a female donor with ankylosing spondylitis or in good health (not recorded which). The sequenced sample consisted of blood, either unsorted or a sorted T cell fraction (not recorded which). The chain has TRBV20-1 and TRBJ2-7; 7 bases map to TRBD1. CDR3 coding DNA: TGCAGTGCTAGAGATCCCAGGGGGTATGTTTGGGAGCAGTACTTC. Protein product: CSARDPRGYVWEQYF.